Listed below are T cell receptor beta chains from one sample, sequenced in a study of beta chain features in type 1 diabetes. Sequencing used immunoSEQ multiplex PCR; TCRdb keeps in-frame clones, though not all of them. The repertoire includes some 400,000 clones, roughly 16% of them detected once, and under 0.02% sits in the top ten. The specimen sequenced was naive CD4+ T cells from blood. These receptors originate from a woman between 18 and 30 years old in good health. CDR3s include the opening cysteine and the closing phenylalanine or tryptophan. D genes are given only for firm matches. For some rows the clone size is stated as once, few or many, or as a class when expanded; others skip it.

J	V	size	D	CDR3	DNA
TRBJ2-5	TRBV4-2	-	-	CASSRENGEGETQYF	TGTGCCAGCAGCCGTGAGAACGGAGAGGGTGAGACCCAGTACTTC
TRBJ2-7	TRBV28	few	TRBD1	CASSLTGYEQYF	TGTGCCAGCAGTCTGACAGGGTACGAGCAGTACTTC
TRBJ1-1	TRBV29-1	few	-	CSTSPPGNTEAFF	TGCAGCACCTCCCCGCCCGGGAACACTGAAGCTTTCTTT
TRBJ1-3	TRBV15	-	-	CATSREGGSGNTIYF	TGTGCCACCAGCAGAGAAGGGGGCTCTGGAAACACCATATATTTT
TRBJ2-7	TRBV4-3	-	-	CASSQDLVTEQYF	TGCGCCAGCAGCCAAGATCTAGTCACCGAGCAGTACTTC
TRBJ2-5	TRBV2	-	-	CASRLLEETQYF	TGTGCCAGCAGGCTACTAGAAGAGACCCAGTACTTC
TRBJ2-1	TRBV6-6	few	-	CASSYRYYNEQFF	TGTGCCAGCAGTTACCGCTACTACAATGAGCAGTTCTTC
TRBJ1-2	TRBV7-9	few	TRBD1	CASSFGDREHLDGYTF	TGTGCCAGCAGCTTTGGGGACAGGGAACACTTGGATGGCTACACCTTC
TRBJ1-1	TRBV28	few	TRBD1	CASSTTGPTEAFF	TGTGCCAGCAGTACGACAGGGCCCACTGAAGCTTTCTTT
TRBJ2-7	TRBV23-1	few	-	CANPYYEQYF	TGCGCCAATCCCTACTACGAGCAGTACTTC
TRBJ2-1	TRBV27	-	-	CASRLRDSPYNEQFF	TGTGCCAGCAGACTCCGGGACTCGCCTTACAATGAGCAGTTCTTC
TRBJ1-4	TRBV6-6	-	-	CRDGGVEKLFF	TGTCGTGATGGGGGGGTCGAAAAACTGTTTTTT
TRBJ2-1	TRBV7-8	few	-	CASSPQTRLGVAQFF	TGTGCCAGCAGCCCGCAAACTAGGTTGGGAGTTGCGCAGTTCTTC
TRBJ2-5	TRBV11-1	once	-	CASSLNRETQYF	TGTGCCAGCAGCTTAAATCGAGAGACCCAGTACTTC
TRBJ2-3	TRBV5-4	-	TRBD1	CASSRDRGGSTDTQYF	TGTGCCAGCAGCAGGGACAGGGGGGGGAGCACAGATACGCAGTATTTT
TRBJ2-7	TRBV29-1	-	TRBD2	CSVRTSGSYEQYF	TGCAGCGTGCGGACTAGCGGGAGCTACGAGCAGTACTTC
TRBJ2-3	TRBV30	-	-	CAWSAQGFRVAQYF	TGTGCCTGGAGCGCACAGGGTTTCAGGGTCGCGCAGTATTTT
TRBJ1-2	TRBV7-2	-	-	CASSLGGGSGYTF	TGTGCCAGCAGCTTAGGAGGAGGAAGTGGCTACACCTTC
TRBJ2-7	TRBV28	few	-	CASNNPNAYEQYF	TGTGCCAGCAACAATCCGAATGCCTACGAGCAGTACTTC
TRBJ1-5	TRBV4-1	-	TRBD1	CASSQDKQGATAQHF	TGCGCCAGCAGCCAAGATAAACAGGGGGCAACAGCCCAGCATTTT
TRBJ2-3	TRBV5-5	-	TRBD2	CASSAGLAGVGTDTQYF	TGTGCCAGCAGCGCGGGACTAGCGGGAGTTGGCACAGATACGCAGTATTTT
TRBJ1-1	TRBV7-9	few	-	CASSVTGPEAFF	TGTGCCAGCAGCGTAACAGGTCCCGAAGCTTTCTTT
TRBJ2-1	TRBV9	few	TRBD2	CASTWGGTSGLNEQFF	TGTGCCAGCACCTGGGGAGGGACTAGCGGCCTCAATGAGCAGTTCTTC
TRBJ2-7	TRBV27	once	-	CASSLRQPYEQYF	TGTGCCAGCAGTTTGAGGCAGCCCTACGAGCAGTACTTC
TRBJ1-2	TRBV27	-	TRBD1	CASRRDRVDYGYTF	TGTGCCAGCAGAAGGGACAGGGTGGACTATGGCTACACCTTC
TRBJ2-5	TRBV7-9	few	TRBD1	CASNRQGETQYF	TGTGCCAGCAACCGACAGGGAGAGACCCAGTACTTC
TRBJ2-7	TRBV18	-	TRBD2	CASSSWTSGGSYEQYF	TGTGCCAGCTCATCTTGGACTAGCGGGGGGAGCTACGAGCAGTACTTC
TRBJ2-1	TRBV29-1	few	-	CSVGGLYNEQFF	TGCAGCGTTGGAGGGTTATACAATGAGCAGTTCTTC
TRBJ2-3	TRBV6-5	-	TRBD2	CASSSLLAASTDTQYF	TGTGCCAGCAGTTCCCTACTAGCGGCTAGCACAGATACGCAGTATTTT
TRBJ2-2	TRBV5-6	-	TRBD2	CASSFRLAENTGELFF	TGTGCCAGCAGTTTCCGACTAGCCGAGAACACCGGGGAGCTGTTTTTT
TRBJ1-1	TRBV30	-	-	CAWKGENTEAFF	TGTGCCTGGAAGGGAGAGAACACTGAAGCTTTCTTT
TRBJ1-4	TRBV9	few	-	CASSTRTETNEKLFF	TGTGCCAGCAGCACGAGGACAGAAACTAATGAAAAACTGTTTTTT
TRBJ1-1	TRBV30	few	-	CAWKGAPGVEAFF	TGTGCCTGGAAGGGAGCTCCCGGGGTTGAAGCTTTCTTT
TRBJ2-3	TRBV18	few	-	CASSPPQSRPAGDTQYF	TGTGCCAGCTCACCCCCTCAGTCCAGGCCCGCGGGAGATACGCAGTATTTT
TRBJ1-5	TRBV7-9	few	-	CASSLDGWQPQHF	TGTGCCAGCAGCCTCGACGGGTGGCAGCCCCAGCATTTT
TRBJ2-5	TRBV19	-	-	CASSGRGKTQYF	TGTGCCAGTAGTGGACGGGGGAAGACCCAGTACTTC
TRBJ2-7	TRBV29-1	-	TRBD2	CSVERLAGFNEQYF	TGCAGCGTTGAGCGACTAGCGGGGTTCAACGAGCAGTACTTC
TRBJ2-1	TRBV28	few	-	CASSLNGRGSYNEQFF	TGTGCCAGCAGTTTGAACGGGAGAGGCTCCTACAATGAGCAGTTCTTC
TRBJ2-5	TRBV9	-	TRBD2	CASSGGGWEETQYF	TGTGCCAGCAGCGGGGGGGGATGGGAAGAGACCCAGTACTTC
TRBJ2-3	TRBV6-1	few	TRBD2	CATRTGTSGTDTQYF	TGTGCCACCCGAACCGGGACTAGCGGGACCGATACGCAGTATTTT
TRBJ2-1	TRBV11-2	few	-	CASSLDPRVSHEQFF	TGTGCCAGCAGCTTAGATCCCAGGGTAAGCCATGAGCAGTTCTTC
TRBJ2-7	TRBV29-1	-	-	CSVGVASSYEQYF	TGCAGCGTTGGCGTAGCCAGCTCCTACGAGCAGTACTTC
TRBJ2-1	TRBV5-1	few	-	CASSLLGGSSYNEQFF	TGCGCCAGCAGCCTCTTGGGGGGAAGCTCCTACAATGAGCAGTTCTTC
TRBJ2-7	TRBV28	-	-	CASRPQGRGYEQYF	TGTGCCAGCAGACCCCAAGGCAGGGGCTACGAGCAGTACTTC
TRBJ1-2	TRBV4-1	few	-	CASSQPGRNYGYTF	TGCGCCAGCAGCCAACCCGGGAGAAACTATGGCTACACCTTC
TRBJ2-7	TRBV19	-	-	CASSRTSLAGEQYF	TGTGCCAGTAGTCGGACGTCCCTCGCGGGCGAGCAGTACTTC
TRBJ1-2	TRBV5-4	-	TRBD1	CASSPGGQGVWGYTF	TGTGCCAGCAGCCCCGGAGGACAGGGTGTGTGGGGCTACACCTTC
TRBJ1-1	TRBV30	few	-	CAWSVEGRGNTEAFF	TGTGCCTGGAGTGTCGAGGGCAGGGGTAATACTGAAGCTTTCTTT
TRBJ2-7	TRBV30	-	TRBD1	CARQEGQGATYEQYF	TGTGCCCGCCAAGAAGGACAGGGGGCCACCTACGAGCAGTACTTC
TRBJ2-7	TRBV7-2	few	TRBD1	CASSPTGGTIEQYF	TGTGCCAGCAGCCCGACAGGGGGGACCATCGAGCAGTACTTC
TRBJ2-1	TRBV2	few	TRBD2	CASGSGTSGYNEQFF	TGTGCCAGCGGTAGTGGGACTAGCGGCTACAATGAGCAGTTCTTC
TRBJ1-4	TRBV18	-	TRBD1	CASSPPTGTVNEKLFF	TGTGCCAGCTCACCACCTACCGGGACAGTGAATGAAAAACTGTTTTTT
TRBJ1-1	TRBV27	-	TRBD1	CASSSPDRVSTEAFF	TGTGCCAGCAGTTCTCCAGACAGGGTGAGCACTGAAGCTTTCTTT